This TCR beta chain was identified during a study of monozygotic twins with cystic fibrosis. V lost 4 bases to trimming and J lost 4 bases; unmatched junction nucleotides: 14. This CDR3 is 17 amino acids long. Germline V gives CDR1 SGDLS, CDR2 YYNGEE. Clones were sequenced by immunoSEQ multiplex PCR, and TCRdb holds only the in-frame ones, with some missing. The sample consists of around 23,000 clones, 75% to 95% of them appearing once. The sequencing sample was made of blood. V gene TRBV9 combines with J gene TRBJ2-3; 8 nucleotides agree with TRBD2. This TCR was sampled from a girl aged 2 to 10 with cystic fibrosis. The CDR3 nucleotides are TGTGCCAGCAGCTTCCGCCCTTCAGCGGGGGCCGCAGATACGCAGTATTTT. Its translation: CASSFRPSAGAADTQYF.